One T cell receptor beta chain is described in this entry. Its antigen remains unknown. Per germline, CDR1 MNHNY and CDR2 SVGAGI (reference sequence). CDR3 length: 15 amino acids. Losses at the gene ends were 6 bases for V and 0 bases for J; bases not matched to a gene: 5. This sample is part of a study of beta chain features in type 1 diabetes. Findings of the study overall: A moderate, significant TCRB CDR3 shortening appeared in type 1 diabetes across four CD4+ subsets.

Expressed TCRB transcripts were sequenced because the isolated RNA had all been reverse transcribed beforehand. Only in-frame clones appear in the TCRdb table, and some are missing; sequencing was by immunoSEQ multiplex PCR. The data contain just over 600,000 clones, roughly a sixth of them seen just once; the ten biggest clones take up about 0.086%. The TCR originated in a man aged 18 to 29 in good health. This chain joins TRBV6-6 and TRBJ1-3, with 7 bases identical to TRBD1. Sequenced material: naive CD4+ T cells from blood. The CDR3, as DNA: TGTGCCAGCAGCCCTGGGACAGTCTCTGGAAACACCATATATTTT. Amino acids: CASSPGTVSGNTIYF.